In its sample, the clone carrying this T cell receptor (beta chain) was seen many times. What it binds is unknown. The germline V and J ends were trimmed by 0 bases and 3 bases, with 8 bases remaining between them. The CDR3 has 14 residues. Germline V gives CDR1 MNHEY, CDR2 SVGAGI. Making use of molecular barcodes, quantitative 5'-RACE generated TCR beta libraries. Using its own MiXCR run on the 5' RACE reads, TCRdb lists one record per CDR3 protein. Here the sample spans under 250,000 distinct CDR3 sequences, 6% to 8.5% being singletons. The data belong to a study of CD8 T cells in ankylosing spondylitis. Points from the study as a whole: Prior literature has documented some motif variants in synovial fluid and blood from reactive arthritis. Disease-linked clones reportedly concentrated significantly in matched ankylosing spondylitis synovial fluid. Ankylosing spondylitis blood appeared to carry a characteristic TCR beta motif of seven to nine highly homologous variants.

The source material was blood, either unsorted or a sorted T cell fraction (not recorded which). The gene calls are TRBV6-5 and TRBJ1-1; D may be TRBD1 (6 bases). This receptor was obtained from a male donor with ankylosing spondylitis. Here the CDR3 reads CASSYSRGYTEAFF. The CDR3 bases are TGTGCCAGCAGTTACTCCAGGGGATACACTGAAGCTTTCTTT.